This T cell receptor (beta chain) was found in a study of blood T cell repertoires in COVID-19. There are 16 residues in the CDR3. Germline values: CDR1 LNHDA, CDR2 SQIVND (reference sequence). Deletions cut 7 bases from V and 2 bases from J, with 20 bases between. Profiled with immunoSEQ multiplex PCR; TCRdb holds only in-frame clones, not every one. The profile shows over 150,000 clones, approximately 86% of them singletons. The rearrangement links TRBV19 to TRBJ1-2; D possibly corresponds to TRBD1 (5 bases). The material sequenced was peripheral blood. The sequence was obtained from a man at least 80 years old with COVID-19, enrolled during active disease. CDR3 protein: CASTTKGQGLNYGYTF. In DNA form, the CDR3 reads TGTGCCAGTACCACGAAGGGGCAGGGTCTGAACTATGGCTACACCTTC.